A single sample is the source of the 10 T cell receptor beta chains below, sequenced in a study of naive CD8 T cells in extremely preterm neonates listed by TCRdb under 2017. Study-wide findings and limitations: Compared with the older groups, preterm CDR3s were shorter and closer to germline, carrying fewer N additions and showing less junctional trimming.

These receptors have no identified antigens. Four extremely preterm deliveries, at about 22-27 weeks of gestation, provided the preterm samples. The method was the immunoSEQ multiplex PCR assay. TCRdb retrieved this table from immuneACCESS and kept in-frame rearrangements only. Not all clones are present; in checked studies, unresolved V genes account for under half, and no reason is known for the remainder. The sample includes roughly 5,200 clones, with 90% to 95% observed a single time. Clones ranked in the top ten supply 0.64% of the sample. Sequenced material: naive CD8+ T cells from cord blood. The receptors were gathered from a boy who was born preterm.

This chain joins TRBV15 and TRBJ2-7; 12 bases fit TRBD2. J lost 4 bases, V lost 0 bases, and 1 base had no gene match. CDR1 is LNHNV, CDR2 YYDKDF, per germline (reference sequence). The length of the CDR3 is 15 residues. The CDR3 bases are TGTGCCACCAGCAGAGAGACTAGCGGGAGTTACGAGCAGTACTTC. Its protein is CATSRETSGSYEQYF.

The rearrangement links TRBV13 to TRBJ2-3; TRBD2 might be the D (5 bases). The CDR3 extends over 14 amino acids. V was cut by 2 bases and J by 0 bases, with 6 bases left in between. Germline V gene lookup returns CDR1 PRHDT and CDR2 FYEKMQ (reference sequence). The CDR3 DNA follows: TGTGCCAGCAGCTTACGCGGGAGCACAGATACGCAGTATTTT. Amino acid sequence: CASSLRGSTDTQYF.

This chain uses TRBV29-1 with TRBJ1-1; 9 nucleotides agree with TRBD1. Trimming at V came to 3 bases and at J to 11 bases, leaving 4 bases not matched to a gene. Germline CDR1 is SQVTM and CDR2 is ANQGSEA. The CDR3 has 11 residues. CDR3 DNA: TGCAGCGTTGACCATGGACAGGGGGCTTTCTTT. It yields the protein CSVDHGQGAFF.

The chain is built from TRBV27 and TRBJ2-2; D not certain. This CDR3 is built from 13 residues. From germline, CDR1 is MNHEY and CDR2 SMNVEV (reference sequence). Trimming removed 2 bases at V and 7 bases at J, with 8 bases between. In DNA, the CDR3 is TGTGCCAGCAGTTTAGGGGTCGTCGGGGAGCTGTTTTTT. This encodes CASSLGVVGELFF.

CDR3: CASSAFGREETQYF. The CDR3 nucleotides read TGTGCCAGCAGCGCCTTTGGGCGGGAAGAGACCCAGTACTTC. J is TRBJ2-5 and V is TRBV9, with D maybe TRBD2 (5 bases). V was trimmed by 3 bases and J by 3 bases, leaving 12 bases between them. CDR1 and CDR2 (germline): SGDLS, YYNGEE. The CDR3 spans 14 residues.

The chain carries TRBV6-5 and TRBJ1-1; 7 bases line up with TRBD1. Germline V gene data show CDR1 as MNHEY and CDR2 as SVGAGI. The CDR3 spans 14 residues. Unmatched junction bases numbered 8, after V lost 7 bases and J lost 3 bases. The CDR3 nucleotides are TGTGCCAGCACTGAAACACAGGGGTACACTGAAGCTTTCTTT. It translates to CASTETQGYTEAFF.

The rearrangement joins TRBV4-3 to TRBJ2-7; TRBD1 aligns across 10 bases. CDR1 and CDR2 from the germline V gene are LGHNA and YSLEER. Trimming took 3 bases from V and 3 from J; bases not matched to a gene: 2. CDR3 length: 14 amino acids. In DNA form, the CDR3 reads TGCGCCAGCAGCCACCGGACAGGGGGCTACGAGCAGTACTTC. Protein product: CASSHRTGGYEQYF.

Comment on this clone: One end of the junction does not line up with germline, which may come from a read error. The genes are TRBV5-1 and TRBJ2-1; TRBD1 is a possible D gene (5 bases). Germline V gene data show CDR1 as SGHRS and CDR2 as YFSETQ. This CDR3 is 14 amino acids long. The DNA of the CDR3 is TGCACCAGCAGCTTGCAGGGCTCCTACAATGAGCAGTTCTTC. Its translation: CTSSLQGSYNEQFF.

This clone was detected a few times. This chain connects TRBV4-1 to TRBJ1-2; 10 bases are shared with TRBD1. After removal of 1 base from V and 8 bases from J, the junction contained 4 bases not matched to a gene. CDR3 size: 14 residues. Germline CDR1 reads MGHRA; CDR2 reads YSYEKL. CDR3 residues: CASSQAPGQGGYTF. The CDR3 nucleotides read TGCGCCAGCAGCCAAGCCCCGGGACAGGGGGGCTACACCTTC.

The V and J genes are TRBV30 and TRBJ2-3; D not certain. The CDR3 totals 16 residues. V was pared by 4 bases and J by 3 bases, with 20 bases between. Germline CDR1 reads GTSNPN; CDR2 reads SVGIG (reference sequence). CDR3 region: CAWTSQPPGLTDTQYF. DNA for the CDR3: TGTGCCTGGACCTCCCAGCCCCCGGGCCTGACAGATACGCAGTATTTT.